The rows below give T cell receptor beta chains drawn from one sample of a study of shared clonotypes between healthy human individuals. TCRdb's copy holds only in-frame clones and misses some; the assay was immunoSEQ multiplex PCR. This table has roughly 500,000 clones, about 96% appearing once. The sample was naive CD4+ T cells sorted from blood. Receptors were obtained from a woman aged 25 to 39 in good health. The CDR3 runs from the conserved cysteine through the conserved F or W. The order of the fields is clone size, D gene, J gene, V gene, CDR3 DNA, CDR3 protein. A D gene is named only where the DNA matches it firmly. Rows may omit the clone size; those that give it use once, few, many or a size class.

NA TRBD2 TRBJ2-3 TRBV18 TGTGCCAGCTCACCCGGGACTAGCGGTAGCACAGATACGCAGTATTTT CASSPGTSGSTDTQYF
NA NA TRBJ1-5 TRBV6-1 TGTGCCAGCGGGCGGCACAGCAATCAGCCCCAGCATTTT CASGRHSNQPQHF
NA NA TRBJ2-4 TRBV28 TGTGCCAGCAGTCTGGCCGGAGCCAAAAACATTCAGTACTTC CASSLAGAKNIQYF
NA TRBD2 TRBJ2-7 TRBV4-2 TGTGCCAGCAGCCAAGACAGCGGGACCTCCTACGAGCAGTACTTC CASSQDSGTSYEQYF
once NA TRBJ1-3 TRBV28 TGTGCCAGCAGTCTACCCACGAACACCATATATTTT CASSLPTNTIYF
NA NA TRBJ2-7 TRBV10-2 TGCGCCAGCAGTGCGGCCCGCTACGAGCAGTACTTC CASSAARYEQYF
NA TRBD2 TRBJ2-1 TRBV29-1 TGCAGCGGTAGCGGGTTGAGCTCCTACAATGAGCAGTTCTTC CSGSGLSSYNEQFF
NA NA TRBJ1-1 TRBV9 TGTGCCAGCAGCTACTCCCCTGGGAACACTGAAGCTTTCTTT CASSYSPGNTEAFF
NA NA TRBJ2-7 TRBV2 TGTGCCAGCAGTGATCCCCCCGAGCGGCAGTACTTC CASSDPPERQYF
NA TRBD1 TRBJ1-5 TRBV18 TGTGCCAGCTCACCGGGGACAGCAAACAATCAGCCCCAGCATTTT CASSPGTANNQPQHF
NA NA TRBJ1-2 TRBV7-9 TGTGCCAGCAGCTTAGTTGGCGTGGGTAGGGGCTACACCTTC CASSLVGVGRGYTF
NA NA TRBJ2-2 TRBV19 TGTGCCAGTAGTCCTCGGATGCGGGTCTTTCCCACCGGGGAGCTGTTTTTT CASSPRMRVFPTGELFF
NA TRBD1 TRBJ2-6 TRBV29-1 TGCAGCGTGGGGGGACAGGATTCCTCTGGGGCCAACGTCCTGACTTTC CSVGGQDSSGANVLTF
once TRBD2 TRBJ2-1 TRBV28 TGTGCCAGCAGTACGCCGGGACTAGAGGTAAATGAGCAGTTCTTC CASSTPGLEVNEQFF
NA TRBD1 TRBJ2-6 TRBV6-5 TGTGCCAGCAGCTTGACAGGGACCGGGGCCAACGTCCTGACTTTC CASSLTGTGANVLTF
NA NA TRBJ2-1 TRBV28 TGTGCCAGCCTCGAGTGGAATGAGCAGTTCTTC CASLEWNEQFF
NA NA TRBJ2-7 TRBV28 TGTGCCAGCAGTTTTGGTGGCAGTTACGAGCAGTACTTC CASSFGGSYEQYF
NA NA TRBJ2-7 TRBV7-9 TGTGCCAGCAGCCCCTGGTCGGACAGCTTCTCCTACGAGCAGTACTTC CASSPWSDSFSYEQYF
NA NA TRBJ2-5 TRBV4-2 TGTGCCAGCAGCCAAGATACAGACAGGCCTGGTGGGACCCAGTACTTC CASSQDTDRPGGTQYF
NA NA TRBJ2-7 TRBV6-6 TGTGCCAGCAGTTACTCGACCGAGCAGTACTTC CASSYSTEQYF
NA NA TRBJ2-3 TRBV21-1 TGTGCCAGCAGCAAAAAAAGAGGGGGAGCTGGCACAGATACGCAGTATTTT CASSKKRGGAGTDTQYF
NA NA TRBJ2-7 TRBV9 TGTGCCAGCAGCCCAAGAACCGGCTACGAGCAGTACTTC CASSPRTGYEQYF
NA NA TRBJ2-1 TRBV6-5 TGTGCCAGCAGTTACTCAGGCAGGGGGACTTACAATGAGCAGTTCTTC CASSYSGRGTYNEQFF
once TRBD2 TRBJ2-2 TRBV18 TGTGCCAGCTCCCGGACTAGCGGGAGGGGAGACACCGGGGAGCTGTTTTTT CASSRTSGRGDTGELFF
NA NA TRBJ2-1 TRBV28 TGTGCCAGCCGGTCCTACAATGAGCAGTTCTTC CASRSYNEQFF
NA NA TRBJ2-3 TRBV7-8 TGTGCCAGCAGCTTAGATTTTTCAGATACGCAGTATTTT CASSLDFSDTQYF
NA TRBD1 TRBJ2-2 TRBV4-1 TGCGCCAGCAGCCATGTGGGGGACAGGGGGGCCGGGGAGCTGTTTTTT CASSHVGDRGAGELFF
NA TRBD2 TRBJ2-7 TRBV6-5 TGTGCCAGCAGGACCCAAGCGGGAGGGAGCTACGAGCAGTACTTC CASRTQAGGSYEQYF
once TRBD2 TRBJ2-1 TRBV12-5 TGTGCTAGTGGTTTAGCGGGGGGCTGGAGGTTCTTC CASGLAGGWRFF
NA NA TRBJ2-6 TRBV7-9 TGTGCCAGCTCCAACTGGGCCTCTGGGGCCAACGTCCTGACTTTC CASSNWASGANVLTF
NA TRBD1 TRBJ1-2 TRBV7-2 TGTGCCAGCAGCTTGCCCGACAGGGCTGGCTATGGCTACACCTTC CASSLPDRAGYGYTF
NA NA TRBJ1-2 TRBV28 TGTGCCAGCAGTTCCGGACAGCAAACCTATGGCTACACCTTC CASSSGQQTYGYTF
NA NA TRBJ1-4 TRBV5-1 TGCGCCAGCAGCCCCTCTCTACGGGGTACTAATGAAAAACTGTTTTTT CASSPSLRGTNEKLFF
NA TRBD2 TRBJ2-1 TRBV7-2 TGTGCCAGCAGCCAAACTAGCGGTCGCTACAATGAGCAGTTCTTC CASSQTSGRYNEQFF
NA NA TRBJ2-7 TRBV25-1 TGTGCCAGCAGTGGGGGGCTGGGGGGGCCCCACGAGCAGTACTTC CASSGGLGGPHEQYF
NA NA TRBJ1-4 TRBV28 TGTGCCAGCAGTTCACACCAGGGGAGCGGAGCGCAGGGTGAAAAACTGTTTTTT CASSSHQGSGAQGEKLFF
NA TRBD1 TRBJ2-7 TRBV28 TGTGCCAGCAGTACCACGGGACAGGGAACCTACGAGCAGTACTTC CASSTTGQGTYEQYF
NA NA TRBJ2-7 TRBV18 TGTGCCAGCTCGTTCTACAGGGACGAGCAGTACTTC CASSFYRDEQYF
NA TRBD1 TRBJ1-5 TRBV10-3 TGTGCCATCAGCGGACAGGGACAGGCCCAGCATTTT CAISGQGQAQHF
NA TRBD1 TRBJ2-5 TRBV4-1 TGCGCCAGCTCCGAGGGGGCCCAAGAGACCCAGTACTTC CASSEGAQETQYF
NA TRBD1 TRBJ1-5 TRBV5-1 TGCGCCAGCAGCCCAGAGACAGGGAACAATCAGCCCCAGCATTTT CASSPETGNNQPQHF
NA NA TRBJ1-2 TRBV14 TGTGCCAGCAGCCTTGGGTACGGCGGCTACACCTTC CASSLGYGGYTF
NA NA TRBJ2-3 TRBV2 TGTGCCACCGGGGGACGGGATTTCACAGATACGCAGTATTTT CATGGRDFTDTQYF
NA NA TRBJ1-6 TRBV7-9 TGTGCCAGCAGCTTGGACGGTCCAAATTCACCCCTCCACTTT CASSLDGPNSPLHF
NA NA TRBJ2-7 TRBV27 TGTGCCAGCAGTTTAACCGGGAGAGGTGAGGGCGAGCAGTACTTC CASSLTGRGEGEQYF
NA NA TRBJ2-7 TRBV5-1 TGCGCCAGCAGCTTGGGGGTATCCTACGAGCAGTACTTC CASSLGVSYEQYF
NA NA TRBJ1-5 TRBV29-1 TGCAGCGTTGCTTTAGGGGGAAGCAATCAGCCCCAGCATTTT CSVALGGSNQPQHF
NA NA TRBJ1-1 TRBV29-1 TGCAGCGTTACGCAGCAGGGGTGGAACACTGAAGCTTTCTTT CSVTQQGWNTEAFF